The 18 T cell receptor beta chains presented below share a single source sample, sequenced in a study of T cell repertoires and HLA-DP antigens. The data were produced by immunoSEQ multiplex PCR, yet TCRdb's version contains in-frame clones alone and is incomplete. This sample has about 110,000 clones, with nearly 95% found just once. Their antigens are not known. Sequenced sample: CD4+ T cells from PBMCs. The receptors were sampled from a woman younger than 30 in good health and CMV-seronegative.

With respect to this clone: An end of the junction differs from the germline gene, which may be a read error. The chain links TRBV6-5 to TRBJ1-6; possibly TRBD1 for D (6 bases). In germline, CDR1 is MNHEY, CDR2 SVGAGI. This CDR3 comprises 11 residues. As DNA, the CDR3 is TGTGCCAGCAGGGGAGTCCGGGACACCATCTTT. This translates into CASRGVRDTIF.

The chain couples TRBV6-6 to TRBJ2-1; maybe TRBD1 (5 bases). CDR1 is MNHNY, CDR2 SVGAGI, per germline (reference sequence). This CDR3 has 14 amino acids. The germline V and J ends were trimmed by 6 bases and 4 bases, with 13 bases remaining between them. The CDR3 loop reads CASRDPQVYNEQFF. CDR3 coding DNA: TGTGCCAGCAGGGATCCACAGGTGTACAATGAGCAGTTCTTC.

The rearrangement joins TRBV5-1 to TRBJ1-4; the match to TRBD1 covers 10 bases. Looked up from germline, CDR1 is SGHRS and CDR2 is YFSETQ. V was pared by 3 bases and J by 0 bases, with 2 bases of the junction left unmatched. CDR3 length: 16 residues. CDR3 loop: CASSYGTGATNEKLFF. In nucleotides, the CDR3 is TGCGCCAGCAGCTACGGGACAGGGGCAACTAATGAAAAACTGTTTTTT. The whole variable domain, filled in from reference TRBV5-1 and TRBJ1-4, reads KAGVTQTPRYLIKTRGQQVTLSCSPISGHRSVSWYQQTPGQGLQFLFEYFSETQRNKGNFPGRFSGRQFSNSRSEMNVSTLELGDSALYLCASSYGTGATNEKLFFGSGTQLSVL.

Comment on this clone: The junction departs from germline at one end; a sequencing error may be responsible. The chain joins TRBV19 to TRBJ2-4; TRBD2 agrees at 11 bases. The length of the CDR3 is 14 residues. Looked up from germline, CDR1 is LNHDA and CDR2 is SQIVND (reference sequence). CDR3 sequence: CASNIAGGPTIQYF. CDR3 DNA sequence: TGTGCCAGTAATATAGCGGGAGGGCCTACCATTCAGTACTTC.

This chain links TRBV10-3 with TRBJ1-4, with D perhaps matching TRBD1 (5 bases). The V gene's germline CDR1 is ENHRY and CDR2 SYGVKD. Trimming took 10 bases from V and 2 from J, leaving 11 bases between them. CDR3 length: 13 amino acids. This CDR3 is CATRGFTNEKLFF. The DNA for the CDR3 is TGTGCCACGAGGGGATTTACTAATGAAAAACTGTTTTTT.

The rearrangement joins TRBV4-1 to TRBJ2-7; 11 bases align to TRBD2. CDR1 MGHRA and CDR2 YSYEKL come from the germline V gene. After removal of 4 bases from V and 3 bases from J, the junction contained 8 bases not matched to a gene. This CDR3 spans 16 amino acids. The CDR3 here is CASSRRPGLADYEQYV. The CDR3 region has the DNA TGCGCCAGCAGCCGCAGACCGGGACTAGCGGACTACGAGCAGTACGTC.

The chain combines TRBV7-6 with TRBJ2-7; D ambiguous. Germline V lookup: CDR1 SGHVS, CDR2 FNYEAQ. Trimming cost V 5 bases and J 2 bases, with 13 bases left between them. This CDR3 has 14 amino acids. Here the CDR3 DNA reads TGTGCCAGCAGCCGATTCGACATAACCTACGAGCAGTACTTC. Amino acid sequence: CASSRFDITYEQYF.

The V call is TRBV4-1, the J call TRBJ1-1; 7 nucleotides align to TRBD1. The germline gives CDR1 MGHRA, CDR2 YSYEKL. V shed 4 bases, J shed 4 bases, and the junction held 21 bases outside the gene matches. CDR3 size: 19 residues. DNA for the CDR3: TGCGCCAGCAGCCTGACCACGTCCGGGACAGTTAAGTTTAGCACTGAAGCTTTCTTT. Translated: CASSLTTSGTVKFSTEAFF.

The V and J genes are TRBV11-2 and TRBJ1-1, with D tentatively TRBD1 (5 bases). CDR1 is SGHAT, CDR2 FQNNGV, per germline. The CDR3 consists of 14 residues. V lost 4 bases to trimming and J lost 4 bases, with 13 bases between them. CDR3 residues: CASSSGAATTEAFF. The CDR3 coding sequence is TGTGCCAGCAGCTCCGGGGCCGCAACCACTGAAGCTTTCTTT.

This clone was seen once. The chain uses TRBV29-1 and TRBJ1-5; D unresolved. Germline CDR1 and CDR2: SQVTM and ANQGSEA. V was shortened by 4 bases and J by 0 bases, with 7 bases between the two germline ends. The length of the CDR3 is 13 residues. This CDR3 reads CSVATDSNQPQHF. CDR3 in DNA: TGCAGCGTTGCTACGGATAGCAATCAGCCCCAGCATTTT.

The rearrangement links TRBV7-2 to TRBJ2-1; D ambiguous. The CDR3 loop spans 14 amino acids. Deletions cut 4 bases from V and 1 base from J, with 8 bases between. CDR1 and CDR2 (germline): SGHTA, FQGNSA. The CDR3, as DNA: TGTGCCAGCAGCTCCGACTTGTCCTACAATGAGCAGTTCTTC. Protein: CASSSDLSYNEQFF.

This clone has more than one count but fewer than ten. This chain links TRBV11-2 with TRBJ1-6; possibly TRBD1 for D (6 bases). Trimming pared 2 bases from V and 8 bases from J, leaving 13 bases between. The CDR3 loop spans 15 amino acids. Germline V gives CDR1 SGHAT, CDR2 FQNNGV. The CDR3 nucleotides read TGTGCCAGCAGCTTAACTACAGGGTCCGATTCACCCCTCCACTTT. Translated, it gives CASSLTTGSDSPLHF.

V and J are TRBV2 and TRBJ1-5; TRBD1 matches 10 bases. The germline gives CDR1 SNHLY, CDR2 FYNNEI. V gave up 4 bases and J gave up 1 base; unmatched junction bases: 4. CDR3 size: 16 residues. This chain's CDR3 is CASSGWTGGSNQPQHF. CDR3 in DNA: TGTGCCAGCAGTGGCTGGACAGGGGGAAGCAATCAGCCCCAGCATTTT.

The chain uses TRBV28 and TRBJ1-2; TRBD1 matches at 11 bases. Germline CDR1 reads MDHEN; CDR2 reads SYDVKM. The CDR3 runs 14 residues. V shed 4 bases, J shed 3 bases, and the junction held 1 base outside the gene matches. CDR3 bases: TGTGCCAGCAGTTGGGACAGGGGGGACTATGGCTACACCTTC. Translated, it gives CASSWDRGDYGYTF.

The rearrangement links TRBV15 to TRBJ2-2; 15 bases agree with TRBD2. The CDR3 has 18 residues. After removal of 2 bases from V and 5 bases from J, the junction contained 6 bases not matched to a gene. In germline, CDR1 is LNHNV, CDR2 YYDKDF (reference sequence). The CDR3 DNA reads TGTGCCACCAGCAGATCGGGACTAGCGGGAGGCCATACCGGGGAGCTGTTTTTT. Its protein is CATSRSGLAGGHTGELFF.

The CDR3 reads CASSLRQGANSPLHF. CDR3 nucleotide sequence: TGTGCCAGCAGCTTAAGGCAGGGGGCGAATTCACCCCTCCACTTT. The chain carries TRBV7-2 and TRBJ1-6; 8 bases are shared with TRBD1. This CDR3 comprises 15 residues. Trimming at V came to 2 bases and at J to 7 bases, leaving 4 bases not matched to a gene. Germline V gene lookup returns CDR1 SGHTA and CDR2 FQGNSA.

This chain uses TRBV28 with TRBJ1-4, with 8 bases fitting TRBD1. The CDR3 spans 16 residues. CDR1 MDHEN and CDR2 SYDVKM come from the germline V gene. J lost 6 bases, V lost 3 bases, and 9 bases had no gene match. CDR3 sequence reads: CASSFDQGAYYEKLFF. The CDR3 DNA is TGTGCCAGCAGTTTTGACCAGGGGGCATATTATGAAAAACTGTTTTTT.

CDR3 in DNA: TGTGCCAGCACAGGGCGTGACACTGGAAACACCATATATTTT. It codes for CASTGRDTGNTIYF. J is TRBJ1-3 and V is TRBV28; tentative D call: TRBD1 (5 bases). The germline CDR1 and CDR2 sequences are MDHEN and SYDVKM. Trimming removed 7 bases at V and 2 bases at J, with 12 bases between. This CDR3 spans 14 amino acids.